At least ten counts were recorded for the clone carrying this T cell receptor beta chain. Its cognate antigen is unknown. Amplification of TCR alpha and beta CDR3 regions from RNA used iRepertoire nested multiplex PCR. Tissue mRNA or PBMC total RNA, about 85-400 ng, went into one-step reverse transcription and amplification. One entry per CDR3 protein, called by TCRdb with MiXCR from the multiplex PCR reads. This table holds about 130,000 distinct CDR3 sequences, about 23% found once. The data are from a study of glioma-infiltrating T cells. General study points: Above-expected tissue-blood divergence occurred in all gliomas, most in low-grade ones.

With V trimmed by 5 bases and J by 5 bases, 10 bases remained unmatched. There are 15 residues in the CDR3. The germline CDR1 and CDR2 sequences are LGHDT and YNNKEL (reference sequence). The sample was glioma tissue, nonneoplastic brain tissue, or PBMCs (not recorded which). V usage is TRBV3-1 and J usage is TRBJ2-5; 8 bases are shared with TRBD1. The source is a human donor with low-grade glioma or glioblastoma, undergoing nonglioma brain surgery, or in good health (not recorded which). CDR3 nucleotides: TGTGCCAGCAGCGAACGGATGAGACAGGGGGAGACCCAGTACTTC. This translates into CASSERMRQGETQYF.